This is a list of T cell receptor beta chains from one sample in a study of T cells in Graves' hyperthyroidism and ophthalmopathy. MiXCR, run by TCRdb on the multiplex PCR reads, gives a single entry per CDR3 protein. The sample lists about 340,000 distinct CDR3 sequences; 15% to 20% were seen once. Material for sequencing was blood. These receptors all stem from a woman between 50 and 59 years old with Graves' hyperthyroidism. Both conserved end residues are trimmed from each CDR3. A D gene is named only where the DNA matches it firmly.

TRBJ2-1,TRBV30,TRBD2,14,AWRVPAGPPPDEQF
TRBJ1-2,TRBV2,.,13,ASSLTGGGGNGYT
TRBJ1-1,TRBV5-1,.,12,ANPPSSLNTEAF
TRBJ2-5,TRBV12-5,TRBD1,14,ASGPGTATIQETQY
TRBJ2-7,TRBV20-1,.,10,SAMEGSYEQY
TRBJ2-1,TRBV20-1,TRBD2,13,SARSAGAAYNEQF
TRBJ2-2,TRBV9,.,12,ASSVAPNTGELF
TRBJ2-3,TRBV10-1,TRBD2,13,ASKRTRSVTDTQY
TRBJ2-7,TRBV6-1,TRBD1,13,ASSTDRGPSYEQY
TRBJ2-5,TRBV5-6,TRBD1,10,ASSWTGETQY
TRBJ2-3,TRBV24-1,.,10,ATTTSSDTQY
TRBJ1-1,TRBV7-9,.,13,ASSPTIGGGHEAF
TRBJ2-1,TRBV14,TRBD2,14,ASSSRTSGSSVRQF
TRBJ1-1,TRBV6-1,.,12,ASSNLQGNTEAF
TRBJ1-1,TRBV28,.,12,ASSRPTVNTEAF
TRBJ2-1,TRBV9,TRBD2,12,ASSVTSGNNEQF
TRBJ2-3,TRBV6-1,.,12,ASSERDGTDTQY
TRBJ1-2,TRBV28,.,10,ASKKGNYGYT
TRBJ2-2,TRBV9,TRBD2,19,ASSVARGKAGGPRDTGELF
TRBJ1-1,TRBV20-1,TRBD1,13,SASPPRGRDAEAF
TRBJ1-5,TRBV12-3/TRBV12-4,.,11,ASRRGSNQPQH
TRBJ1-1,TRBV18,TRBD1,12,ASSRDSMNTEAF
TRBJ2-7,TRBV6-1,.,13,ASSGEFRGRNEQY
TRBJ1-1,TRBV10-2,.,10,ASSDPATEAF
TRBJ1-1,TRBV12-3/TRBV12-4,.,12,ASSSQGTTTVAF
TRBJ2-1,TRBV2,.,12,ASSVSGQGYEQF